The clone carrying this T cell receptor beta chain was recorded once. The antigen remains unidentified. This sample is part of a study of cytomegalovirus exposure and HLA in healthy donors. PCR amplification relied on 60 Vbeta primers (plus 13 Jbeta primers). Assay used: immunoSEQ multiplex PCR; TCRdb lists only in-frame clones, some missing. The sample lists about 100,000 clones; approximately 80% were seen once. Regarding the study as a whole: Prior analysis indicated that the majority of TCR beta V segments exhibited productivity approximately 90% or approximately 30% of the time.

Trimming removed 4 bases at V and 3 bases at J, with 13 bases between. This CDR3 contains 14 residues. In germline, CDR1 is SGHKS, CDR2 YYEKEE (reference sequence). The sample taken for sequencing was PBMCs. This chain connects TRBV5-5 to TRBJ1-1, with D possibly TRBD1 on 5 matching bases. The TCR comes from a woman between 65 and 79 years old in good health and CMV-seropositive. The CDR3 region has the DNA TGTGCCAGCAGCCCCCAAGGAGGGGACACTGAAGCTTTCTTT. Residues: CASSPQGGDTEAFF.